This T cell receptor (beta chain) derives from a study of T cell responses to AZD1222 COVID-19 vaccine. Overall study findings and caveats: Clonal diversity may have been underestimated, and the donors were mostly white British, with more females than males.

Clones were sequenced by immunoSEQ multiplex PCR, and TCRdb holds only the in-frame ones, with some missing. Of around 140,000 clones in the sample, about 92% were seen once. The V and J ends lost 4 bases and 4 bases respectively, with 8 bases between them. Per germline, CDR1 MDHEN and CDR2 SYDVKM. This CDR3 comprises 13 residues. Concerning this clone: Its antigen is unidentified.

The chain has TRBV28 and TRBJ1-3; no reliable D call. This TCR came from an adult who received the AZD1222 COVID-19 vaccine. The material was peripheral blood, obtained 28 days after the second AZD1222 dose. In DNA, the CDR3 is TGTGCCAGCAGTTCCCCACGCGGAAACACCATATATTTT. It specifies CASSSPRGNTIYF.